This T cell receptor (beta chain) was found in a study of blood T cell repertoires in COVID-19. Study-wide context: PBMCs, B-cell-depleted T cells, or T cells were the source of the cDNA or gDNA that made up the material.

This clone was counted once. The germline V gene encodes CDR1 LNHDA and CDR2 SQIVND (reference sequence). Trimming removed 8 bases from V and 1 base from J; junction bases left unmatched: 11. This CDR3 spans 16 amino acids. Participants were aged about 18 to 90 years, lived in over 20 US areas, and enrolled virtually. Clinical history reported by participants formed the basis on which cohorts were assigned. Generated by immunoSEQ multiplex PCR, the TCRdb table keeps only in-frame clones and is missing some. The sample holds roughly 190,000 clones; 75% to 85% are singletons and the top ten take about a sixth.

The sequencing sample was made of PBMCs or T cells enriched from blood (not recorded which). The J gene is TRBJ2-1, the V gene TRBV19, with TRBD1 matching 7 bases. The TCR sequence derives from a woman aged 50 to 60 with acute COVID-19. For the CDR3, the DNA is TGTGCCAGTCCCCCGGAACGACAGGGTTCCTACAATGAGCAGTTCTTC. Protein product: CASPPERQGSYNEQFF.